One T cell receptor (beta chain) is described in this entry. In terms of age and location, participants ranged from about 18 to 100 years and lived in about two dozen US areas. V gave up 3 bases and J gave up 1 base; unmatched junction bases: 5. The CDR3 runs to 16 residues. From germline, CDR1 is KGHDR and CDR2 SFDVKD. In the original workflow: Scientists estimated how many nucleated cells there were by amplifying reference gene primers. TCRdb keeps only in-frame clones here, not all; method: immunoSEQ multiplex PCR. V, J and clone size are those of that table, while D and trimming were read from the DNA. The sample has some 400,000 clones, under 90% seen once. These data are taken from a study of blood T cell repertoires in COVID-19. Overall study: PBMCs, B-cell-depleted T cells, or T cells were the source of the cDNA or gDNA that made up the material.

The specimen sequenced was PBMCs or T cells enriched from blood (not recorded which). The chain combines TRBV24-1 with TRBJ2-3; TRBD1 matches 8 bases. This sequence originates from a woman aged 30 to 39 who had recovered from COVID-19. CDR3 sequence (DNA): TGTGCCACCAGTGATCGGGGGACAGGCGGCACAGATACGCAGTATTTT. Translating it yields CATSDRGTGGTDTQYF.